What follows are 29 T cell receptor beta chains derived from one specimen sequenced in a study of cytomegalovirus exposure and HLA in healthy donors. Primers: 60 Vbeta forward and 13 Jbeta reverse. Clones were read by immunoSEQ multiplex PCR, and TCRdb kept only the in-frame ones, dropping some. The sample has around 100,000 clones; about 88% are singletons. Sequencing was done on a sample of PBMCs. All receptors come from a man aged 18-30 years in good health and CMV-seronegative.

The genes are TRBV5-6 and TRBJ1-6; no clear D. Germline V CDR1 and CDR2: SGHDT, YYEEEE. The V end was cut by 2 bases, the J end by 8 bases, with 11 bases between. The CDR3 has 14 amino acids. The DNA for the CDR3 is TGTGCCAGCAGCTTAGATAGAACGTATTCACCCCTCCACTTT. Translating gives CASSLDRTYSPLHF.

This rearrangement joins TRBV7-2 to TRBJ1-5; D may be TRBD1 (5 bases). Germline V lookup: CDR1 SGHTA, CDR2 FQGNSA. The CDR3 extends over 15 amino acids. V shed 1 base and J shed 3 bases, with 10 bases lying between them. The CDR3 region is CASSLDRPTNQPQHF. The DNA for the CDR3 is TGTGCCAGCAGCTTAGACAGGCCTACCAATCAGCCCCAGCATTTT.

The chain recombines TRBV4-1 with TRBJ2-1, with 9 bases that match TRBD1. CDR3 size: 18 residues. Germline CDR1 is MGHRA and CDR2 is YSYEKL. V gave up 2 bases and J gave up 2 bases; unmatched junction bases: 10. CDR3 sequence reads: CASSQFAWTGETYNEQFF. DNA for the CDR3: TGCGCCAGCAGCCAATTCGCCTGGACAGGGGAGACCTACAATGAGCAGTTCTTC.

V usage is TRBV30 and J usage is TRBJ1-2; no clear D. This CDR3 comprises 14 residues. Between the trimmed V and J ends, which lost 2 bases and 2 bases, there was a span of 12 bases. Germline V lookup: CDR1 GTSNPN, CDR2 SVGIG (reference sequence). CDR3 coding DNA: TGTGCCTGGAGTAGCCAGACTATGAACTATGGCTACACCTTC. Protein: CAWSSQTMNYGYTF.

CDR3 amino acids: CAWSVPGGLRQYF. CDR3 sequence (DNA): TGTGCCTGGAGTGTCCCAGGGGGCTTAAGGCAGTACTTC. V usage is TRBV30 and J usage is TRBJ2-7, with 8 bases lining up with TRBD1. Trimming removed 0 bases from V and 9 bases from J; junction bases left unmatched: 7. The germline CDR1 and CDR2 sequences are GTSNPN and SVGIG (reference sequence). The CDR3 spans 13 residues.

J is TRBJ1-4 and V is TRBV4-1; D may be TRBD1 (5 bases). The CDR3 is 13 amino acids. The V gene lost 3 bases and the J gene lost 6 bases, with 8 bases spanning the gap. Germline values: CDR1 MGHRA, CDR2 YSYEKL. The CDR3 loop reads CASSHPRDEKLFF. The CDR3 DNA follows: TGCGCCAGCAGCCACCCCAGGGATGAAAAACTGTTTTTT.

The chain joins TRBV27 to TRBJ2-3; D call uncertain. Looked up from germline, CDR1 is MNHEY and CDR2 is SMNVEV (reference sequence). The ends were cut back, 5 bases at V and 0 bases at J, with 15 bases in the middle. This CDR3 contains 16 residues. The CDR3 region is CASSPNGLPSTDTQYF. CDR3 coding DNA: TGTGCCAGCAGTCCCAACGGTCTTCCTAGCACAGATACGCAGTATTTT.

V gene TRBV7-8 combines with J gene TRBJ2-7; 15 bases fit TRBD2. This CDR3 has 15 amino acids. The germline V gene encodes CDR1 SGHVS and CDR2 FQNEAQ. Trimming took 3 bases from V and 5 from J; bases not matched to a gene: 2. The CDR3 nucleotides read TGTGCCAGCAGCTTTGGACTAGCGGGAGGGCACGAGCAGTACTTC. The encoded protein is CASSFGLAGGHEQYF.

The V gene is TRBV5-1, the J gene TRBJ2-7; D may be TRBD1 (6 bases). Trimming cost V 0 bases and J 5 bases, with 9 bases left between them. CDR1 SGHRS and CDR2 YFSETQ come from the germline V gene. CDR3 size: 13 residues. The CDR3 DNA reads TGCGCCAGCAGCTTGGCAGGGGCGAACGAGCAGTACTTC. This encodes CASSLAGANEQYF.

The V and J genes are TRBV2 and TRBJ1-3; maybe TRBD1 (5 bases). Trimming left V 5 bases short and J 0 bases short, with 8 bases between. The CDR3 runs 14 residues. Looked up from germline, CDR1 is SNHLY and CDR2 is FYNNEI. CDR3: CASSRQSSGNTIYF. The CDR3 DNA reads as TGTGCCAGCAGTAGACAGAGCTCTGGAAACACCATATATTTT.

The chain uses TRBV28 and TRBJ2-7, with D possibly being TRBD2 (6 bases). CDR3 length: 16 residues. Deletions cut 6 bases from V and 0 bases from J, with 18 bases between. Germline loops: CDR1 MDHEN, CDR2 SYDVKM. The CDR3 spells CASSWLRGRASYEQYF. In DNA, the CDR3 is TGTGCCAGCAGCTGGCTGCGGGGTAGAGCCTCCTACGAGCAGTACTTC.

This chain uses TRBV7-3 with TRBJ2-1, with 8 bases lining up with TRBD1. Per germline, CDR1 SGHTA and CDR2 FQGTGA. V lost 2 bases and J lost 10; bases outside the gene matches: 7. This CDR3 spans 14 amino acids. The CDR3 sequence is CASSLEPDRGEQFF. Here the CDR3 DNA reads TGTGCCAGCAGCTTAGAGCCCGACAGGGGCGAGCAGTTCTTC.

This clone was detected only once. The chain links TRBV11-2 to TRBJ2-1; 10 bases are shared with TRBD2. In germline, CDR1 is SGHAT, CDR2 FQNNGV. V was pared by 5 bases and J by 6 bases, with 13 bases of the junction left unmatched. The CDR3 runs 17 residues. The CDR3 loop reads CASSRTGYEREGNEQFF. The DNA for the CDR3 is TGTGCCAGCAGCCGAACCGGGTATGAGCGGGAGGGCAATGAGCAGTTCTTC.

This clone has more than one count but fewer than ten. The chain joins TRBV14 to TRBJ2-5; possible D gene TRBD2, 6 bases. Germline CDR1 reads SGHDN; CDR2 reads FVKESK. CDR3 length equals 16 residues. V was shortened by 1 base and J by 5 bases, with 17 bases between the two germline ends. CDR3 in amino acids: CASSQGLDGRGETQYF. The CDR3 nucleotides read TGTGCCAGCAGCCAAGGTCTGGACGGGAGAGGGGAGACCCAGTACTTC. Full variable domain (rest looked up from reference TRBV14 and TRBJ2-5): EAGVTQFPSHSVIEKGQTVTLRCDPISGHDNLYWYRRVMGKEIKFLLHFVKESKQDESGMPNNRFLAERTGGTYSTLKVQPAELEDSGVYFCASSQGLDGRGETQYFGPGTRLLVL.

V and J are TRBV5-1 and TRBJ2-3; D might be TRBD1 (5 bases). Trimming cost V 1 base and J 4 bases, with 10 bases left between them. CDR3 size: 14 residues. The germline V gene has CDR1 SGHRS and CDR2 YFSETQ. The CDR3 DNA sequence: TGCGCCAGCAGCTTGCTCGCAGGGCCAGATACGCAGTATTTT. Translating it yields CASSLLAGPDTQYF. Combining the CDR3 with reference TRBV5-1 and TRBJ2-3 gives the whole variable domain KAGVTQTPRYLIKTRGQQVTLSCSPISGHRSVSWYQQTPGQGLQFLFEYFSETQRNKGNFPGRFSGRQFSNSRSEMNVSTLELGDSALYLCASSLLAGPDTQYFGPGTRLTVL.

Here the CDR3 reads CSVESPTGVTEAFF. In DNA, the CDR3 is TGCAGCGTTGAAAGTCCTACGGGGGTCACTGAAGCTTTCTTT. This rearrangement joins TRBV29-1 to TRBJ1-1, with D possibly being TRBD1 (5 bases). CDR1 SQVTM and CDR2 ANQGSEA come from the germline V gene. V lost 2 bases and J 4 bases, leaving 14 bases between the germline ends. The CDR3 is made up of 14 amino acids. Using reference TRBV29-1 and TRBJ1-1 for the parts outside the CDR3, the full variable domain is SAVISQKPSRDICQRGTSLTIQCQVDSQVTMMFWYRQQPGQSLTLIATANQGSEATYESGFVIDKFPISRPNLTFSTLTVSNMSPEDSSIYLCSVESPTGVTEAFFGQGTRLTVV.

The V gene is TRBV6-5, the J gene TRBJ1-2; TRBD1 is a possible D gene (6 bases). Germline lookup yields CDR1 MNHEY and CDR2 SVGAGI. The V and J ends lost 6 bases and 4 bases respectively, with 12 bases between them. This CDR3 is built from 13 residues. As DNA, the CDR3 is TGTGCCAGCAGACGACAGGAGGCCTATGGCTACACCTTC. It specifies CASRRQEAYGYTF.

This clone was seen just once. The V gene is TRBV14, the J gene TRBJ2-2; TRBD1 might be the D (5 bases). The germline gives CDR1 SGHDN, CDR2 FVKESK. CDR3 size: 14 residues. V dropped 6 bases and J dropped 1 base, with 9 bases sitting between them. CDR3 region: CASSRQMNTGELFF. Written as DNA, the CDR3 is TGTGCCAGCAGTAGACAGATGAACACCGGGGAGCTGTTTTTT.

The chain carries TRBV6-1 and TRBJ2-7; unclear D gene. The CDR3 covers 15 residues. Trimming took off 5 bases at V and 1 base at J, with 15 bases between the two ends. CDR1 MNHNS and CDR2 SASEGT come from the germline V gene. CDR3 in DNA: TGTGCCAGCAGTCAAGAGGCAGGCACTTCCTACGAGCAGTACTTC. Protein sequence: CASSQEAGTSYEQYF.

This rearrangement joins TRBV10-3 to TRBJ1-1; the D gene is possibly TRBD1 (6 bases). The CDR3 totals 15 residues. V lost 4 bases and J lost 2, with 14 bases in between. CDR1 ENHRY and CDR2 SYGVKD come from the germline V gene. CDR3 in amino acids: CAISAFGGANTEAFF. The CDR3 nucleotides are TGTGCCATCAGTGCCTTCGGGGGGGCAAACACTGAAGCTTTCTTT.

V and J are TRBV5-4 and TRBJ1-4, with TRBD1 matching over 7 bases. The CDR3 is made up of 14 amino acids. The J segment lost 7 bases and the V segment lost 3 bases, leaving 6 bases of the junction unmatched. Per germline, CDR1 SGHNT and CDR2 YYREEE (reference sequence). CDR3 sequence reads: CASSSQGIREKLFF. DNA for the CDR3: TGTGCCAGCAGCTCACAGGGGATTCGTGAAAAACTGTTTTTT.

In its sample, this clone was seen once. V is TRBV30 and J is TRBJ2-7, with 7 bases aligning to TRBD1. CDR1 and CDR2 (germline): GTSNPN, SVGIG (reference sequence). J gave up 2 bases and V 6 bases, and 7 bases lay outside the gene matches. This CDR3 has 13 amino acids. The CDR3 DNA is TGTGCCTGCCTCGACAGGGTAGCCTACGAGCAGTACTTC. Protein: CACLDRVAYEQYF.

The rearrangement joins TRBV7-9 to TRBJ1-6, with 9 bases that match TRBD1. Germline CDR1 reads SEHNR; CDR2 reads FQNEAQ (reference sequence). CDR3 length: 14 amino acids. Losses at the gene ends were 8 bases for V and 8 bases for J; bases not matched to a gene: 7. As DNA, the CDR3 is TGTGCCAGCTCCGGGGGACAGGGACATTCACCCCTCCACTTT. This gives the protein CASSGGQGHSPLHF.

The rearrangement links TRBV9 to TRBJ1-2, with TRBD1 identical over 10 bases. The J segment lost 3 bases and the V segment lost 3 bases, leaving 11 bases of the junction unmatched. This CDR3 region has 17 residues. Germline CDR1 SGDLS, CDR2 YYNGEE. The CDR3 region has the DNA TGTGCCAGCAGCGCATCATTGACAGGGGGCTCGGACTATGGCTACACCTTC. Protein sequence: CASSASLTGGSDYGYTF.

This clone was observed a few times. V and J are TRBV30 and TRBJ2-7, with TRBD1 as a possible D gene (5 bases). Germline CDR1 and CDR2: GTSNPN and SVGIG (reference sequence). This CDR3 has 13 residues. With 4 bases removed from V and 6 bases from J, the gap between germline ends came to 16 bases. The DNA of the CDR3 is TGTGCCTGGAATAGGTTAGGTCAGGGCGAGCAGTACTTC. It translates to CAWNRLGQGEQYF.

The chain uses TRBV27 and TRBJ2-5; D gene unclear. CDR1 is MNHEY and CDR2 is SMNVEV in the germline V gene (reference sequence). The CDR3 has 13 residues. Trimming cost V 0 bases and J 3 bases, with 5 bases left between them. The CDR3 coding sequence is TGTGCCAGCAGTTTATCGGAGAAAGAGACCCAGTACTTC. It is translated as CASSLSEKETQYF.

The chain is built from TRBV27 and TRBJ1-1; 11 bases agree with TRBD1. The CDR3 spans 16 residues. CDR1 and CDR2 (germline): MNHEY, SMNVEV (reference sequence). After removal of 5 bases from V and 3 bases from J, the junction contained 8 bases not matched to a gene. As DNA, the CDR3 is TGTGCCAGCAGTGCGGGGGACAGGGGGGAGTACACTGAAGCTTTCTTT. Protein product: CASSAGDRGEYTEAFF.

V and J are TRBV19 and TRBJ1-2, with D possibly matching TRBD1 (6 bases). CDR1 is LNHDA, CDR2 SQIVND, per germline (reference sequence). Trimming stripped 8 bases from V and 4 bases from J, with 11 bases between. CDR3 size: 12 residues. This CDR3 is CASWTVAYGYTF. CDR3 bases: TGTGCCAGTTGGACAGTGGCCTATGGCTACACCTTC.

V usage is TRBV29-1 and J usage is TRBJ2-4; D might be TRBD2 (5 bases). Germline V gene sequence: CDR1 SQVTM, CDR2 ANQGSEA. V dropped 6 bases and J dropped 6 bases, with 15 bases sitting between them. CDR3 length: 13 residues. The CDR3 protein is CSVRSGEGNIQYF. CDR3 nucleotide sequence: TGCAGCGTCCGATCCGGGGAAGGAAACATTCAGTACTTC.